This T cell receptor beta chain was retrieved from a study of blood T cells in healthy people across ages. Overall study: About one barcoded beta molecule per two T cells came from capture by template switching. Study results and limitations: Whereas aged donors had fewer naive CD4+ cells, long-lived donors had more of them and higher diversity.

Aged about 6 to 100, donors were systemically healthy Caucasians from Russia. A second about 7 to 11 cycle PCR used barcoded and J-beta primers. Each cDNA molecule was tagged by a template-switch adaptor with 12 random nucleotides. TCRdb reprocessed the 5' RACE reads with MiXCR, giving one entry per CDR3 protein. Of more than 800,000 distinct CDR3 sequences listed, about 28% were seen once; the top ten hold approximately 15%. Deletions cut 4 bases from V and 8 bases from J, with 14 bases between. The CDR3 is 13 amino acids. Per germline, CDR1 SQVTM and CDR2 ANQGSEA. In this sample, this clonotype turned up many times. As yet, its antigen is unknown.

The sequencing sample was made of blood. The receptor's source is a woman aged 80 or over in good health. The chain couples TRBV29-1 to TRBJ1-4; TRBD1 might be the D (6 bases). CDR3 region: CSVAYTGREKLFF. The CDR3 bases are TGCAGCGTTGCGTATACAGGGCGCGAAAAACTGTTTTTT.